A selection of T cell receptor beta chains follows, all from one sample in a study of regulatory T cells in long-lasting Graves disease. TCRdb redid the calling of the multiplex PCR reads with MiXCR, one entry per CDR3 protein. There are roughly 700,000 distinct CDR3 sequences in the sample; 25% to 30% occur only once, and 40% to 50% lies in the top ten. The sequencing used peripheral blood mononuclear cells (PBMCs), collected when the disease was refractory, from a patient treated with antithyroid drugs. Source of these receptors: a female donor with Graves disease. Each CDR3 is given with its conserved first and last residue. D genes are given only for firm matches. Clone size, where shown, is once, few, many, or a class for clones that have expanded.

cdr3_aa: CASPERFSGYTF; cdr3_nt: TGTGCCTCCCCGGAGAGGTTCAGCGGCTACACCTTC; v_call: TRBV6-1; d_call: NA; clone_size: NA; j_call: TRBJ1-2
cdr3_aa: CAWSLGTTEAFF; cdr3_nt: TGTGCCTGGAGTCTAGGGACCACTGAAGCTTTCTTT; v_call: TRBV30; d_call: NA; clone_size: NA; j_call: TRBJ1-1
cdr3_aa: CASRQGQVYGYTF; cdr3_nt: TGTGCCAGCAGACAGGGACAGGTCTATGGCTACACCTTC; v_call: TRBV13; d_call: TRBD1; clone_size: few; j_call: TRBJ1-2
cdr3_aa: CASSYSDEQYF; cdr3_nt: TGTGCCAGCAGTTACTCCGACGAGCAGTACTTC; v_call: TRBV6-5; d_call: NA; clone_size: many; j_call: TRBJ2-7
cdr3_aa: CSVVDPPSGNTIYF; cdr3_nt: TGCAGCGTTGTGGATCCACCCTCTGGAAACACCATATATTTT; v_call: TRBV29-1; d_call: NA; clone_size: NA; j_call: TRBJ1-3
cdr3_aa: CASSLFATGLFTEAFF; cdr3_nt: TGTGCCAGCAGTTTATTTGCGACAGGGTTATTCACTGAAGCTTTCTTT; v_call: TRBV28; d_call: TRBD1; clone_size: many; j_call: TRBJ1-1
cdr3_aa: CSVESETQYF; cdr3_nt: TGCAGCGTTGAATCTGAGACCCAGTACTTC; v_call: TRBV29-1; d_call: NA; clone_size: few; j_call: TRBJ2-5
cdr3_aa: CASSLGGIGELFF; cdr3_nt: TGTGCCAGCAGTTTAGGGGGGATCGGGGAGCTGTTTTTT; v_call: TRBV12-3/TRBV12-4; d_call: NA; clone_size: NA; j_call: TRBJ2-2
cdr3_aa: CASSPRRMIYEQYF; cdr3_nt: TGTGCCAGCTCACCACGTAGGATGATTTACGAGCAGTACTTC; v_call: TRBV18; d_call: NA; clone_size: NA; j_call: TRBJ2-7
cdr3_aa: CASSYSMFENYTF; cdr3_nt: TGTGCCAGCAGTTACTCGATGTTCGAAAACTACACCTTC; v_call: TRBV6-5; d_call: NA; clone_size: NA; j_call: TRBJ1-2
cdr3_aa: CSARVTESSNQPQHF; cdr3_nt: TGCAGTGCTAGAGTGACTGAATCTAGCAATCAGCCCCAGCATTTT; v_call: TRBV20-1; d_call: NA; clone_size: NA; j_call: TRBJ1-5
cdr3_aa: CASSDNGPEKVF; cdr3_nt: TGTGCCAGCAGTGACAACGGCCCTGAGAAGGTCTTT; v_call: TRBV6-2/TRBV6-3; d_call: NA; clone_size: NA; j_call: TRBJ1-1
cdr3_aa: CASSLTAAGYTF; cdr3_nt: TGTGCCAGCAGTTTAACCGCGGCTGGCTACACCTTC; v_call: TRBV12-3/TRBV12-4; d_call: NA; clone_size: NA; j_call: TRBJ1-2
cdr3_aa: CASSLSRGSVYGYTF; cdr3_nt: TGTGCCAGCAGTTTATCCAGAGGATCAGTCTATGGCTACACCTTC; v_call: TRBV27; d_call: NA; clone_size: many; j_call: TRBJ1-2
cdr3_aa: CASSPPRFGSYNEQFF; cdr3_nt: TGTGCCAGCTCACCACCCAGATTCGGCTCCTACAATGAGCAGTTCTTC; v_call: TRBV18; d_call: NA; clone_size: NA; j_call: TRBJ2-1
cdr3_aa: CSAGRGENYGYTF; cdr3_nt: TGCAGTGCAGGACGGGGGGAGAACTATGGCTACACCTTC; v_call: TRBV20-1; d_call: NA; clone_size: NA; j_call: TRBJ1-2
cdr3_aa: CASTPPRASNQPQHF; cdr3_nt: TGTGCCAGCACCCCCCCGCGCGCTAGCAATCAGCCCCAGCATTTT; v_call: TRBV28; d_call: NA; clone_size: NA; j_call: TRBJ1-5
cdr3_aa: CASKTPGAHYGYTF; cdr3_nt: TGTGCCAGTAAAACCCCAGGGGCGCACTATGGCTACACCTTC; v_call: TRBV19; d_call: NA; clone_size: NA; j_call: TRBJ1-2
cdr3_aa: CASSENRPRETQYF; cdr3_nt: TGTGCCAGCAGTGAAAACAGACCCCGGGAGACCCAGTACTTC; v_call: TRBV25-1; d_call: NA; clone_size: NA; j_call: TRBJ2-5
cdr3_aa: CASSLSGTDINQPQHF; cdr3_nt: TGCGCCAGCAGCTTATCCGGGACAGACATTAATCAGCCCCAGCATTTT; v_call: TRBV5-1; d_call: TRBD1; clone_size: NA; j_call: TRBJ1-5
cdr3_aa: CASSNPRTGLNLNSPLHF; cdr3_nt: TGTGCCAGCAGTAACCCTCGGACAGGGTTGAATCTAAATTCACCCCTCCACTTT; v_call: TRBV6-1; d_call: TRBD1; clone_size: NA; j_call: TRBJ1-6
cdr3_aa: CASTRDFNTEAFF; cdr3_nt: TGCGCCAGCACTCGGGACTTCAACACTGAAGCTTTCTTT; v_call: TRBV5-1; d_call: NA; clone_size: few; j_call: TRBJ1-1
cdr3_aa: CASSAHRGDQPQHF; cdr3_nt: TGTGCCAGCAGTGCGCACAGGGGCGATCAGCCCCAGCATTTT; v_call: TRBV28; d_call: TRBD1; clone_size: many; j_call: TRBJ1-5
cdr3_aa: CSGRPGTSATGELFF; cdr3_nt: TGCAGTGGCCGGCCCGGGACTAGTGCCACCGGGGAGCTGTTTTTT; v_call: TRBV20-1; d_call: TRBD2; clone_size: NA; j_call: TRBJ2-2
cdr3_aa: CSVVGQANYGYTF; cdr3_nt: TGCAGCGTCGTCGGCCAAGCTAACTATGGCTACACCTTC; v_call: TRBV29-1; d_call: NA; clone_size: few; j_call: TRBJ1-2
cdr3_aa: CASSPPGGYQPQHF; cdr3_nt: TGTGCCAGCTCACCACCGGGCGGATATCAGCCCCAGCATTTT; v_call: TRBV18; d_call: NA; clone_size: NA; j_call: TRBJ1-5
cdr3_aa: CASSQNRVGEDYTF; cdr3_nt: TGCGCCAGCAGCCAAAACAGGGTGGGTGAGGACTACACCTTC; v_call: TRBV5-1; d_call: NA; clone_size: NA; j_call: TRBJ1-2
cdr3_aa: CSAQGLAGGEQYF; cdr3_nt: TGCAGTGCCCAGGGACTAGCGGGAGGCGAGCAGTACTTC; v_call: TRBV20-1; d_call: TRBD2; clone_size: many; j_call: TRBJ2-7
cdr3_aa: CASSVELLNTEAFF; cdr3_nt: TGTGCCAGCAGCGTAGAGCTGTTGAACACTGAAGCTTTCTTT; v_call: TRBV9; d_call: NA; clone_size: few; j_call: TRBJ1-1
cdr3_aa: CASRSGTMNTEAFF; cdr3_nt: TGTGCCAGCAGGTCAGGCACGATGAACACTGAAGCTTTCTTT; v_call: TRBV6-1; d_call: NA; clone_size: many; j_call: TRBJ1-1
cdr3_aa: CASSGSGTVNTGELFF; cdr3_nt: TGTGCCAGCAGCGGATCCGGGACGGTAAACACCGGGGAGCTGTTTTTT; v_call: TRBV7-3; d_call: NA; clone_size: NA; j_call: TRBJ2-2
cdr3_aa: CASSPVVGGTQYF; cdr3_nt: TGTGCCAGCAGCCCCGTTGTAGGAGGGACCCAGTACTTC; v_call: TRBV11-2; d_call: NA; clone_size: NA; j_call: TRBJ2-5
cdr3_aa: CASPPGRTEPGLNTGELFF; cdr3_nt: TGTGCCAGCCCCCCCGGCCGGACGGAGCCAGGTTTGAACACCGGGGAGCTGTTTTTT; v_call: TRBV6-1; d_call: NA; clone_size: once; j_call: TRBJ2-2
cdr3_aa: CASAPGGPYEQYF; cdr3_nt: TGTGCTAGTGCCCCCGGGGGGCCCTACGAGCAGTACTTC; v_call: TRBV12-5; d_call: NA; clone_size: NA; j_call: TRBJ2-7
cdr3_aa: CASRAGPSSQGYTF; cdr3_nt: TGTGCCAGCAGGGCCGGGCCCTCCAGCCAGGGCTACACCTTC; v_call: TRBV2; d_call: NA; clone_size: NA; j_call: TRBJ1-2
cdr3_aa: CSVEEGLAGVNEQFF; cdr3_nt: TGCAGCGTTGAAGAAGGACTAGCGGGAGTTAATGAGCAGTTCTTC; v_call: TRBV29-1; d_call: TRBD2; clone_size: NA; j_call: TRBJ2-1
cdr3_aa: CASSRQGLNEKLFF; cdr3_nt: TGTGCCAGCAGTCGACAGGGCCTTAATGAAAAACTGTTTTTT; v_call: TRBV6-1; d_call: TRBD1; clone_size: many; j_call: TRBJ1-4
cdr3_aa: CASSIQGWAEAFF; cdr3_nt: TGTGCCAGCAGTATACAGGGGTGGGCTGAAGCTTTCTTT; v_call: TRBV6-1; d_call: TRBD1; clone_size: few; j_call: TRBJ1-1
cdr3_aa: CSAGTSGRARETQYF; cdr3_nt: TGCAGTGCAGGGACTAGCGGGAGGGCCCGAGAGACCCAGTACTTC; v_call: TRBV20-1; d_call: TRBD2; clone_size: once; j_call: TRBJ2-5
cdr3_aa: CASRTGTGSNYGYTF; cdr3_nt: TGTGCCAGCAGAACCGGGACAGGGAGTAACTATGGCTACACCTTC; v_call: TRBV2; d_call: TRBD1; clone_size: many; j_call: TRBJ1-2
cdr3_aa: CASSEVRDQPQHF; cdr3_nt: TGTGCCAGCAGTGAAGTAAGGGATCAGCCCCAGCATTTT; v_call: TRBV6-1; d_call: NA; clone_size: few; j_call: TRBJ1-5
cdr3_aa: CATSEGRTGNYGYTF; cdr3_nt: TGTGCCACCAGTGAGGGGAGGACAGGGAACTATGGCTACACCTTC; v_call: TRBV24-1; d_call: TRBD1; clone_size: few; j_call: TRBJ1-2
cdr3_aa: CASSPQVSIADTQYF; cdr3_nt: TGTGCCAGCAGTCCTCAGGTTAGCATTGCAGATACGCAGTATTTT; v_call: TRBV12-3/TRBV12-4; d_call: NA; clone_size: NA; j_call: TRBJ2-3
cdr3_aa: CASRRRVAGANTGELFF; cdr3_nt: TGTGCCAGCAGACGCAGGGTAGCGGGGGCGAACACCGGGGAGCTGTTTTTT; v_call: TRBV2; d_call: TRBD2; clone_size: NA; j_call: TRBJ2-2
cdr3_aa: CASSQEPGRNEKLFF; cdr3_nt: TGTGCCAGCAGCCAAGAGCCCGGGAGGAATGAAAAACTGTTTTTT; v_call: TRBV3-1; d_call: NA; clone_size: NA; j_call: TRBJ1-4
cdr3_aa: CATSRAGGNQPQHF; cdr3_nt: TGTGCCACCAGCAGAGCAGGGGGCAATCAGCCCCAGCATTTT; v_call: TRBV15; d_call: NA; clone_size: few; j_call: TRBJ1-5